These 24 T cell receptor beta chains were sequenced from one sample in a study of patients and donors after allogeneic stem cell transplantation. TCRdb re-called the RT-PCR reads with MiXCR, one entry per CDR3 protein. Of 390,000 or so distinct CDR3 sequences listed, roughly 17% are singletons. The sample taken for sequencing was blood, either unsorted or a sorted T cell fraction (not recorded which). The receptor source for this set is a human donor who was either an allogeneic HSCT recipient or a stem cell or donor lymphocyte infusion donor (not recorded which). It is not recorded whose cells these are; they may come from a transplant donor.

The rearrangement joins TRBV2 to TRBJ2-7; perhaps TRBD2 as D (5 bases). V lost 3 bases and J lost 7, with 10 bases in between. CDR3 length: 12 amino acids. Germline lookup yields CDR1 SNHLY and CDR2 FYNNEI. The CDR3 DNA reads TGTGCCAGCAGTGAGGTCGGAGGAGAGCAGTACTTC. It translates to CASSEVGGEQYF.

This clonotype was found a few times. The CDR3 loop is CATLTVDRQFF. CDR3 in DNA: TGTGCCACCCTCACAGTAGACCGGCAGTTCTTC. The gene calls are TRBV10-3 and TRBJ2-1, with unresolved D. Germline V CDR1 and CDR2: ENHRY, SYGVKD. The V gene lost 10 bases and the J gene lost 12 bases, with 16 bases spanning the gap. This CDR3 has 11 residues.

This chain links TRBV4-1 with TRBJ2-7; maybe TRBD2 (5 bases). The CDR3 has 15 amino acids. The germline V gene has CDR1 MGHRA and CDR2 YSYEKL. The V gene lost 1 base and the J gene lost 3 bases, with 13 bases spanning the gap. CDR3 in DNA: TGCGCCAGCAGCCAAGCTTCGCGTCGGGACTACGAGCAGTACTTC. Amino acid sequence: CASSQASRRDYEQYF.

The rearrangement uses TRBV20-1 and TRBJ2-7, with no clear D. V lost 6 bases and J lost 4, with 22 bases in between. The CDR3 is 15 amino acids. Germline V lookup: CDR1 DFQATT, CDR2 SNEGSKA (reference sequence). This chain's CDR3 is CSATSLSSQPYEQYF. CDR3 DNA: TGCAGTGCCACCAGTTTGTCCAGTCAGCCTTACGAGCAGTACTTC.

This clonotype was observed a handful of times. In DNA, the CDR3 is TGTGCCAGCAGTTCCTCCTCCTACAGGGCCTACGAGCAGTACTTC. Translating gives CASSSSSYRAYEQYF. The chain has TRBV27 and TRBJ2-7; tentatively, D is TRBD1 (6 bases). This CDR3 spans 15 amino acids. The germline V gene encodes CDR1 MNHEY and CDR2 SMNVEV (reference sequence). V was pared by 4 bases and J by 2 bases, with 15 bases between.

This clonotype was seen more than once but under ten times. The chain is built from TRBV7-7 and TRBJ2-1; TRBD2 matches at 8 bases. V lost 6 bases and J lost 3; bases outside the gene matches: 7. The CDR3 has 15 amino acids. Looked up from germline, CDR1 is SSHAT and CDR2 is FNYEAQ (reference sequence). This chain's CDR3 is CASSPDGRVYNEQFF. The CDR3 DNA sequence: TGTGCCAGCAGTCCCGACGGGAGGGTCTACAATGAGCAGTTCTTC.

This clonotype was seen many times. The chain carries TRBV12-3 or TRBV12-4 and TRBJ2-5; D is perhaps TRBD1 (6 bases). V shed 6 bases and J shed 3 bases, with 17 bases lying between them. The CDR3 length is 15 residues. CDR3 region: CASSSYRVGKETQYF. Written as DNA, the CDR3 is TGTGCCAGCAGCTCCTACAGGGTAGGGAAAGAGACCCAGTACTTC.

The gene calls are TRBV30 and TRBJ1-1; D is perhaps TRBD1 (6 bases). The CDR3 contains 13 residues. V lost 2 bases and J lost 1, with 8 bases in between. Germline V CDR1 and CDR2: GTSNPN, SVGIG (reference sequence). The CDR3, as DNA: TGTGCCTGGAGTTTAGGGGGGAACACTGAAGCTTTCTTT. Translating gives CAWSLGGNTEAFF.

This clonotype was counted between two and nine times. V usage is TRBV19 and J usage is TRBJ1-5, with TRBD1 identical over 11 bases. The CDR3 is 14 amino acids. V was clipped by 9 bases and J by 7 bases; unmatched bases: 8. The germline gives CDR1 LNHDA, CDR2 SQIVND (reference sequence). In DNA form, the CDR3 reads TGTGCCAGCACCGGACAGGGGGCTAGACAGCCCCAGCATTTT. This translates into CASTGQGARQPQHF.

The chain combines TRBV27 with TRBJ2-7, with TRBD2 as a possible D gene (5 bases). The germline V gene has CDR1 MNHEY and CDR2 SMNVEV (reference sequence). V dropped 4 bases and J dropped 0 bases, with 10 bases sitting between them. This CDR3 contains 14 residues. CDR3 residues: CASSSPGSSYEQYF. In nucleotides, the CDR3 is TGTGCCAGCAGTTCTCCGGGATCCTCCTACGAGCAGTACTTC.

V is TRBV18 and J is TRBJ1-2; the D is unclear. The V and J ends lost 3 bases and 6 bases respectively, with 11 bases between them. The CDR3 contains 13 residues. Germline lookup yields CDR1 KGHSH and CDR2 LQKENI. The CDR3, as DNA: TGTGCCAGCTCACCGTTGGGCCCGGATGGCTACACCTTC. Protein: CASSPLGPDGYTF.

This clonotype was seen at least ten times. The chain uses TRBV29-1 and TRBJ1-1; 7 bases map to TRBD1. The CDR3 is made up of 15 amino acids. V dropped 2 bases and J dropped 1; count of bases not matched to a gene: 7. CDR1 is SQVTM and CDR2 is ANQGSEA in the germline V gene. CDR3 DNA sequence: TGCAGCGTTGAAAGGGACAGCCGGTGGAACACTGAAGCTTTCTTT. This encodes CSVERDSRWNTEAFF.

This rearrangement joins TRBV11-2 to TRBJ2-3; D possibly corresponds to TRBD2 (5 bases). In germline, CDR1 is SGHAT, CDR2 FQNNGV. The CDR3 length is 16 residues. Deletions cut 6 bases from V and 0 bases from J, with 16 bases between. This chain's CDR3 is CASRKSLATSTDTQYF. As DNA, the CDR3 is TGTGCCAGCAGAAAATCTTTAGCGACTAGCACAGATACGCAGTATTTT.

The gene calls are TRBV5-1 and TRBJ1-5; 7 bases fit TRBD1. V trimming: 4 bases; J trimming: 4 bases; junction bases outside the gene matches: 8. CDR1 and CDR2 (germline): SGHRS, YFSETQ. The CDR3 runs 15 residues. CDR3: CASSGTGEKNQPQHF. The CDR3 DNA reads as TGCGCCAGCAGCGGCACAGGGGAGAAGAATCAGCCCCAGCATTTT.

The gene calls are TRBV11-2 and TRBJ2-7; possibly TRBD1 for D (6 bases). The V and J ends lost 5 bases and 0 bases respectively, with 23 bases between them. This CDR3 comprises 18 residues. Germline V gene data show CDR1 as SGHAT and CDR2 as FQNNGV. This CDR3 reads CASSHGARVQGSSYEQYF. In DNA, the CDR3 is TGTGCCAGCAGCCACGGCGCCCGAGTGCAGGGGAGCTCCTACGAGCAGTACTTC. The whole variable domain, remainder taken from reference TRBV11-2 and TRBJ2-7, is EAGVAQSPRYKIIEKRQSVAFWCNPISGHATLYWYQQILGQGPKLLIQFQNNGVVDDSQLPKDRFSAERLKGVDSTLKIQPAKLEDSAVYLCASSHGARVQGSSYEQYFGPGTRLTVT.

The rearrangement joins TRBV2 to TRBJ2-5; D might be TRBD2 (6 bases). The length of the CDR3 is 13 residues. Per germline, CDR1 SNHLY and CDR2 FYNNEI. V lost 11 bases and J 0 bases, leaving 13 bases between the germline ends. Written as DNA, the CDR3 is TGTGCCTCCGGGGCGGGGTACCAAGAGACCCAGTACTTC. Translating gives CASGAGYQETQYF.

There are a few counts of this clonotype. This chain joins TRBV7-8 and TRBJ2-1; 10 bases agree with TRBD2. V lost 1 base to trimming and J lost 5 bases; unmatched junction nucleotides: 8. Germline CDR1 and CDR2: SGHVS and FQNEAQ. This CDR3 has 17 residues. This CDR3 is CASSLVFRLAGDNEQFF. As DNA, the CDR3 is TGTGCCAGCAGCTTAGTTTTCCGGCTAGCGGGAGACAATGAGCAGTTCTTC.

This clonotype was picked up a small number of times. The chain carries TRBV7-9 and TRBJ2-7, with a possible D match to TRBD2 (5 bases). This CDR3 spans 16 amino acids. Trimming took 8 bases from V and 2 from J, leaving 22 bases between them. Germline V gene data show CDR1 as SEHNR and CDR2 as FQNEAQ (reference sequence). DNA of the CDR3: TGTGCCAGCGTAACGCGAGGCGGGCCTTTCACCTACGAGCAGTACTTC. This codes for CASVTRGGPFTYEQYF.

This clonotype was observed a few times. V gene TRBV11-2 combines with J gene TRBJ1-4; possibly TRBD1 for D (6 bases). Germline CDR1 is SGHAT and CDR2 is FQNNGV. V gave up 0 bases and J gave up 10 bases, with 9 bases separating them. This CDR3 spans 13 amino acids. The CDR3 protein is CASSLDRGGKLFF. DNA for the CDR3: TGTGCCAGCAGCTTAGACAGGGGAGGAAAACTGTTTTTT. The entire variable domain, with the rest obtained from reference TRBV11-2 and TRBJ1-4, is as follows: EAGVAQSPRYKIIEKRQSVAFWCNPISGHATLYWYQQILGQGPKLLIQFQNNGVVDDSQLPKDRFSAERLKGVDSTLKIQPAKLEDSAVYLCASSLDRGGKLFFGSGTQLSVL.

This clonotype was seen only a few times. V gene TRBV7-9 combines with J gene TRBJ2-5; tentatively, D is TRBD2 (6 bases). Germline V CDR1 and CDR2: SEHNR, FQNEAQ (reference sequence). The CDR3 covers 13 residues. V lost 9 bases, J lost 3 bases, and 14 bases lay in between. CDR3 residues: CARSGEDEETQYF. Here the CDR3 DNA reads TGTGCCAGAAGTGGGGAGGACGAAGAGACCCAGTACTTC.

This clonotype showed up just a few times. The rearrangement links TRBV5-1 to TRBJ2-3; 7 bases match TRBD2. The CDR3 covers 18 residues. The germline gives CDR1 SGHRS, CDR2 YFSETQ. V was pared by 5 bases and J by 0 bases, with 15 bases of the junction left unmatched. CDR3 DNA sequence: TGCGCCAGCAGACCACGCCTCGTTAGCGGGCCTAGCACAGATACGCAGTATTTT. Residues: CASRPRLVSGPSTDTQYF.

This clonotype was found a few times. The chain has TRBV7-6 and TRBJ2-5, with 8 bases identical to TRBD1. Germline V gene sequence: CDR1 SGHVS, CDR2 FNYEAQ. The V and J ends lost 5 bases and 4 bases, in that order; junction bases with no gene match: 15. CDR3 length equals 17 residues. The CDR3 nucleotides read TGTGCCAGCAGCGGGGACAGGAGGGTCCAAGTAGGAGAGACCCAGTACTTC. This encodes CASSGDRRVQVGETQYF.

This clonotype showed up just a few times. The V and J genes are TRBV20-1 and TRBJ1-6, with D maybe TRBD1 (5 bases). Trimming left V 6 bases short and J 10 bases short, with 22 bases between. The CDR3 sequence is 15 residues long. CDR1 and CDR2 (germline): DFQATT, SNEGSKA (reference sequence). The CDR3 nucleotides are TGCAGTGCCAGTGAACTGGGCGGCACAGGATCACCCCTCCACTTT. Protein product: CSASELGGTGSPLHF.

This clonotype has a count of ten or more. V is TRBV6-1 and J is TRBJ2-3; D is unclear. The CDR3 has 14 amino acids. V was shortened by 11 bases and J by 0 bases, with 15 bases between the two germline ends. The germline V gene has CDR1 MNHNS and CDR2 SASEGT. DNA of the CDR3: TGTGCCTCAAAAAGGACCATGAGCACAGATACGCAGTATTTT. Translating it yields CASKRTMSTDTQYF.